The present TCR beta chain was sequenced within a study of breast tumors, draining lymph nodes, adjacent tissues. Study-wide results and limits: The lymph node origin of tumor T cells was framed as consistent with a hypothesis, not demonstrated.

TCRdb reprocessed the multiplex PCR reads via MiXCR and lists one record per CDR3 protein. The sample lists approximately 230,000 distinct CDR3 sequences; under 35% were seen once. As for this clonotype: Its specificity is unknown. One base away lies a much larger clone, so this may be a sequencing read error.

The lymph nodes were axillary draining lymph nodes from breast cancer patients. The CDR3 totals 14 residues. Trimming left V 6 bases short and J 4 bases short, with 13 bases between. Per germline, CDR1 SEHNR and CDR2 FQNEAQ (reference sequence). This clonotype was sampled from a female donor with breast cancer. Some clones in this sample may be carry-over from other donors' samples. Sequenced: axillary lymph node tissue. The gene calls are TRBV7-9 and TRBJ2-1; no clear D. CDR3 in DNA: TGTGCCAGCAGTTGGTACGGGTCATACAATGAGCAGTTCTTC. It codes for CASSWYGSYNEQFF.